This T cell receptor beta chain was obtained from a study of T cells in Graves' hyperthyroidism and ophthalmopathy. PBMCs were obtained from 9.5 to 10 ml fresh peripheral blood. Germline values: CDR1 DFQATT, CDR2 SNEGSKA (reference sequence). The CDR3 contains 15 residues. The ends lost 5 bases at V and 3 bases at J; junction bases unmatched: 9. Researchers amplified the TCR beta CDR3 regions from RNA transcripts. The HTBI primer set served for first-round RT-PCR of the TCR CDR3. One entry per CDR3 protein, called by TCRdb with MiXCR from the multiplex PCR reads. Of some 490,000 distinct CDR3 sequences listed, about 16% were seen once; the top ten hold 25% to 30%.

The sequence was collected from a woman in her twenties or thirties with Graves' ophthalmopathy. The sample taken for sequencing was blood. This sequence joins TRBV20-1 and TRBJ2-3; TRBD1 matches 9 bases. The CDR3 spells CSADAPGQGTDTQYF. CDR3 bases: TGCAGTGCTGACGCTCCAGGACAGGGGACAGATACGCAGTATTTT.